The subject of this entry is one TCR beta chain. This CDR3 comprises 14 residues. The germline gives CDR1 SGHTA, CDR2 FQGNSA. The V and J ends lost 4 bases and 6 bases respectively, with 15 bases between them. This specimen belongs to a study of T cell responses to AZD1222 COVID-19 vaccine. Using immunoSEQ multiplex PCR, the repertoire was profiled, and TCRdb retains in-frame clones only, with some absent. The table lists some 130,000 clones, about 90% of them singletons. This sequence was found in an adult in good health. This chain links TRBV7-2 with TRBJ1-2, with D possibly TRBD1 on 6 matching bases. The sequencing used peripheral blood, collected on day 0 of AZD1222 vaccination. The CDR3 is CASSSYRASDGYTF. For the CDR3, the DNA is TGTGCCAGCAGCTCCTACAGGGCCAGCGATGGCTACACCTTC.